This passage covers 2 T cell receptor beta chains from one sample sequenced in a study of blood T cell repertoires in COVID-19. Assay: immunoSEQ multiplex PCR; the TCRdb copy retains only in-frame clones and omits some. The sample gives about 170,000 clones, roughly four fifths of which show up once; approximately 2.4% is in the top ten. Specimen: peripheral blood. The receptors shown here come from a human donor with acute or convalescent COVID-19. The donor label of this sample is uncertain.

The chain couples TRBV10-3 to TRBJ2-1, with 11 bases fitting TRBD1. CDR3 size: 17 residues. Trimming cost V 3 bases and J 3 bases; bases outside gene matches: 7. CDR1 is ENHRY, CDR2 SYGVKD, per germline. The DNA for the CDR3 is TGTGCCATCAGTGAACCCGGGACAGGGGGAGACTACAATGAGCAGTTCTTC. Its translation is CAISEPGTGGDYNEQFF.

This chain uses TRBV19 with TRBJ1-2; a possible D gene is TRBD1 (6 bases). The CDR3 has 16 residues. Germline lookup yields CDR1 LNHDA and CDR2 SQIVND (reference sequence). V shed 9 bases and J shed 1 base, with 21 bases lying between them. The CDR3 region is CARGFGQTILNYGYTF. In DNA form, the CDR3 reads TGTGCCAGGGGATTTGGACAGACGATTCTTAACTATGGCTACACCTTC. Full variable domain (missing parts from reference TRBV19 and TRBJ1-2): DGGITQSPKYLFRKEGQNVTLSCEQNLNHDAMYWYRQDPGQGLRLIYYSQIVNDFQKGDIAEGYSVSREKKESFPLTVTSAQKNPTAFYLCARGFGQTILNYGYTFGSGTRLTVV.